This T cell receptor (beta chain) was identified in a study of glioma-infiltrating T cells. Germline lookup yields CDR1 KGHSH and CDR2 LQKENI. The CDR3 extends over 16 amino acids. V shed 4 bases and J 5 bases; nucleotides not matched to a gene: 6. The iRepertoire nested amplicon-rescue multiplex PCR amplified TCR alpha and beta CDR3s from RNA. MiXCR, applied by TCRdb to the multiplex PCR reads, yields one record per CDR3 protein. Among around 44,000 distinct CDR3 sequences listed, around 24% were seen once. This sequence was found in a human donor with low-grade glioma or glioblastoma, undergoing nonglioma brain surgery, or in good health (not recorded which). Sequenced material: glioma tissue, nonneoplastic brain tissue, or PBMCs (not recorded which). This chain uses TRBV18 with TRBJ2-7; 15 bases match TRBD2. The CDR3 loop reads CASSLGLAGGDNEQYF. CDR3 sequence (DNA): TGTGCCAGCTCACTAGGACTAGCGGGAGGGGACAACGAGCAGTACTTC.